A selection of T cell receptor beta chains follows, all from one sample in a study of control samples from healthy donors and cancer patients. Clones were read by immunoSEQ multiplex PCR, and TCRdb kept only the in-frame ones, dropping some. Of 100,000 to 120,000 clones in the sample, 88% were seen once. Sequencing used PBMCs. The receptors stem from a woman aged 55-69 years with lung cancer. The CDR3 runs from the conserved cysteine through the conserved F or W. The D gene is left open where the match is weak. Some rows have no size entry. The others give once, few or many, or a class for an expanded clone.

cdr3_nt: TGTGCCAGCAGTTACGACCGGACCAACTATGGCTACACCTTC
cdr3_aa: CASSYDRTNYGYTF
clone_size: -
j_call: TRBJ1-2
v_call: TRBV6-6
d_call: -

cdr3_nt: TGTGCCACCAGTAAGGTCGGGGACAATGAGCAGTTCTTC
cdr3_aa: CATSKVGDNEQFF
clone_size: -
j_call: TRBJ2-1
v_call: TRBV24-1
d_call: -

cdr3_nt: TGTGCCAGCAGTCCCCAGCGCGACAATGAGCAGTTCTTC
cdr3_aa: CASSPQRDNEQFF
clone_size: once
j_call: TRBJ2-1
v_call: TRBV27
d_call: -

cdr3_nt: TGTGCCAGCAGTTTATACGGGAGGGGCCCTTACAATGAGCAGTTCTTC
cdr3_aa: CASSLYGRGPYNEQFF
clone_size: -
j_call: TRBJ2-1
v_call: TRBV28
d_call: TRBD2

cdr3_nt: TGCGCCAGCAGCTTGGGAACTCTAGCGGGAGGGCCGCGGGAGCAGTACTTC
cdr3_aa: CASSLGTLAGGPREQYF
clone_size: -
j_call: TRBJ2-7
v_call: TRBV5-1
d_call: TRBD2

cdr3_nt: TGTGCCAGCAGTTACCGGGCCAGAAGTAACGGGGAGCTGTTTTTT
cdr3_aa: CASSYRARSNGELFF
clone_size: -
j_call: TRBJ2-2
v_call: TRBV6-5
d_call: -

cdr3_nt: TGTGCCAGCAGTTACTCGGAGACAACTAATGAAAAACTGTTTTTT
cdr3_aa: CASSYSETTNEKLFF
clone_size: -
j_call: TRBJ1-4
v_call: TRBV6-5
d_call: -

cdr3_nt: TGCGCCAGCAGCCGAAAGAGGTTTTGGGAGAGGGAAAATCTTAACTATGGCTACACCTTC
cdr3_aa: CASSRKRFWERENLNYGYTF
clone_size: -
j_call: TRBJ1-2
v_call: TRBV4-1
d_call: -

cdr3_nt: TGTGCCAGCAGCCCGTTGGGGTTCCTGTACTATGGCTACACCTTC
cdr3_aa: CASSPLGFLYYGYTF
clone_size: many
j_call: TRBJ1-2
v_call: TRBV7-9
d_call: -

cdr3_nt: TGTGCCAGCAGTTTAATAGGGACGGCCTACAATGAGCAGTTCTTC
cdr3_aa: CASSLIGTAYNEQFF
clone_size: -
j_call: TRBJ2-1
v_call: TRBV28
d_call: -

cdr3_nt: TGTGCCAGTAGTCTTACCCCCCGAGGAGAAAAACTGTTTTTT
cdr3_aa: CASSLTPRGEKLFF
clone_size: -
j_call: TRBJ1-4
v_call: TRBV19
d_call: -

cdr3_nt: TGCAGTGCTAGCGGCTCCTACGAGCAGTACTTC
cdr3_aa: CSASGSYEQYF
clone_size: few
j_call: TRBJ2-7
v_call: TRBV20-1
d_call: -

cdr3_nt: TGTGCCAGCAGCTCGGACACCTACACTGAAGCTTTCTTT
cdr3_aa: CASSSDTYTEAFF
clone_size: few
j_call: TRBJ1-1
v_call: TRBV7-2
d_call: -

cdr3_nt: TGTGCCAGCAGTGGACTAGCGGGGGAAGAGACCCAGTACTTC
cdr3_aa: CASSGLAGEETQYF
clone_size: -
j_call: TRBJ2-5
v_call: TRBV2
d_call: TRBD2

cdr3_nt: TGTGCCAGCTCACCCGGGACTCAAGACTACGAGCAGTACTTC
cdr3_aa: CASSPGTQDYEQYF
clone_size: -
j_call: TRBJ2-7
v_call: TRBV18
d_call: -

cdr3_nt: TGTGCCAGGGAGAAGGAGGATGAGCAGTTCTTC
cdr3_aa: CAREKEDEQFF
clone_size: -
j_call: TRBJ2-1
v_call: TRBV19
d_call: -

cdr3_nt: TGTGCCAGCAGCCCTCGTGCAACTAATGAAAAACTGTTTTTT
cdr3_aa: CASSPRATNEKLFF
clone_size: once
j_call: TRBJ1-4
v_call: TRBV7-9
d_call: -

cdr3_nt: TGTGCCAGCAGCCTAGTTGGGGGGGCGACCGCGGCTGAAGCTTTCTTT
cdr3_aa: CASSLVGGATAAEAFF
clone_size: -
j_call: TRBJ1-1
v_call: TRBV7-3
d_call: -

cdr3_nt: TGTGCCAGCAGTTACGTCGCTGGGGGCTCTGAAGCTTTCTTT
cdr3_aa: CASSYVAGGSEAFF
clone_size: few
j_call: TRBJ1-1
v_call: TRBV6-2/TRBV6-3
d_call: -

cdr3_nt: TGTGCCAGCAGTTACACTTCGCCGGGATTTCTGTTTTTT
cdr3_aa: CASSYTSPGFLFF
clone_size: -
j_call: TRBJ1-4
v_call: TRBV6-2/TRBV6-3
d_call: -

cdr3_nt: TGTGCCAGCAGCTTATATAGGATTGAGCAGTTCTTC
cdr3_aa: CASSLYRIEQFF
clone_size: few
j_call: TRBJ2-1
v_call: TRBV11-2
d_call: -

cdr3_nt: TGCGCCAGCAGTCAAACCCCAGACAGGGGGCGCACTGAAGCTTTCTTT
cdr3_aa: CASSQTPDRGRTEAFF
clone_size: -
j_call: TRBJ1-1
v_call: TRBV23-1
d_call: TRBD1

cdr3_nt: TGTGCCAGTACGGGGCCGGGACGGAACACTGAAGCTTTCTTT
cdr3_aa: CASTGPGRNTEAFF
clone_size: once
j_call: TRBJ1-1
v_call: TRBV19
d_call: -

cdr3_nt: TGCGCCAGCAGCTTGGGGGGGACAGGTACCTACGAGCAGTACTTC
cdr3_aa: CASSLGGTGTYEQYF
clone_size: -
j_call: TRBJ2-7
v_call: TRBV5-1
d_call: TRBD1

cdr3_nt: TGTGCCGTAAACCCTCTCGCAGGGAACCGGGCTGGGGCCAACGTCCTGACTTTC
cdr3_aa: CAVNPLAGNRAGANVLTF
clone_size: -
j_call: TRBJ2-6
v_call: TRBV30
d_call: -

cdr3_nt: TGTGCCACCAGTGCAGGGCAGCCTACAGATACGCAGTATTTT
cdr3_aa: CATSAGQPTDTQYF
clone_size: -
j_call: TRBJ2-3
v_call: TRBV24-1
d_call: -

cdr3_nt: TGTGCCAGCAGTTACAGGGGGGCATCTGGGGCCAACGTCCTGACTTTC
cdr3_aa: CASSYRGASGANVLTF
clone_size: -
j_call: TRBJ2-6
v_call: TRBV6-5
d_call: -

cdr3_nt: TGCGCCAGCGGGACACAGGGTCTACCTGGGGCCAACGTCCTGACTTTC
cdr3_aa: CASGTQGLPGANVLTF
clone_size: -
j_call: TRBJ2-6
v_call: TRBV5-1
d_call: -

cdr3_nt: TGTGCCACCAGTGCCAGGGACAGTAGGGTAACGTCGTATCAGCCCCAGCATTTT
cdr3_aa: CATSARDSRVTSYQPQHF
clone_size: few
j_call: TRBJ1-5
v_call: TRBV24-1
d_call: TRBD1

cdr3_nt: TGTGCCAGCAGTGAAAGGGCAGGTCAGCCCCAGCATTTT
cdr3_aa: CASSERAGQPQHF
clone_size: -
j_call: TRBJ1-5
v_call: TRBV25-1
d_call: -

cdr3_nt: TGTGCCAGCAGGTCCATACTGGGACAGGGGGGAAACTATGGCTACACCTTC
cdr3_aa: CASRSILGQGGNYGYTF
clone_size: -
j_call: TRBJ1-2
v_call: TRBV3-1/TRBV3-2
d_call: TRBD1

cdr3_nt: TGTGCCGCCCTCGCCTCGACAGGGGGGATTGGTGGCTACACCTTC
cdr3_aa: CAALASTGGIGGYTF
clone_size: -
j_call: TRBJ1-2
v_call: TRBV19
d_call: TRBD1

cdr3_nt: TGTGCCAGCAGTGAAGGGATCACAGATACGCAGTATTTT
cdr3_aa: CASSEGITDTQYF
clone_size: few
j_call: TRBJ2-3
v_call: TRBV2
d_call: -

cdr3_nt: TGTGCCAGCAGCTCCCGGGACAGGGGCGTCACTGAAGCTTTCTTT
cdr3_aa: CASSSRDRGVTEAFF
clone_size: -
j_call: TRBJ1-1
v_call: TRBV7-6
d_call: TRBD1

cdr3_nt: TGCGCCAGCAGCTTGGCCCCCGGGGGCCGAGGAGATACGCAGTATTTT
cdr3_aa: CASSLAPGGRGDTQYF
clone_size: -
j_call: TRBJ2-3
v_call: TRBV5-1
d_call: -

cdr3_nt: TGTGCCAGCGGAGAATACGAGCAGTACTTC
cdr3_aa: CASGEYEQYF
clone_size: -
j_call: TRBJ2-7
v_call: TRBV28
d_call: -

cdr3_nt: TGTGCCAGCAGCCAAGTACCTACAGGGGGCACTGGCTACACCTTC
cdr3_aa: CASSQVPTGGTGYTF
clone_size: -
j_call: TRBJ1-2
v_call: TRBV3-1/TRBV3-2
d_call: TRBD1

cdr3_nt: TGTGCCAGCAGTTCCCCCAACCAAAGGGGGACCGGGGAGCTGTTTTTT
cdr3_aa: CASSSPNQRGTGELFF
clone_size: -
j_call: TRBJ2-2
v_call: TRBV28
d_call: -

cdr3_nt: TGTGCCAGTACCCCTCGCCCCCGCTCATCGTTGGGGGAAGCTTTCTTT
cdr3_aa: CASTPRPRSSLGEAFF
clone_size: -
j_call: TRBJ1-1
v_call: TRBV19
d_call: -

cdr3_nt: TGTGCCAGCAGTTATACAGGGGCTAATGAAAAACTGTTTTTT
cdr3_aa: CASSYTGANEKLFF
clone_size: -
j_call: TRBJ1-4
v_call: TRBV6-5
d_call: TRBD1

cdr3_nt: TGTGCCAGCAGTCAACAGGGTAGGGGTGGCCGAGGAGCTTTCTTT
cdr3_aa: CASSQQGRGGRGAFF
clone_size: -
j_call: TRBJ1-1
v_call: TRBV7-9
d_call: -

cdr3_nt: TGTGCCAGCAGCTTGGATTTTACGGGAGGGAACACCGGGGAGCTGTTTTTT
cdr3_aa: CASSLDFTGGNTGELFF
clone_size: -
j_call: TRBJ2-2
v_call: TRBV5-5
d_call: TRBD2

cdr3_nt: TGCGCCAGCAGCCAAGATGTGGACTCTGGAAACACCATATATTTT
cdr3_aa: CASSQDVDSGNTIYF
clone_size: -
j_call: TRBJ1-3
v_call: TRBV4-3
d_call: -

cdr3_nt: TGTGCCAGCAGTGTGCCCGGCCTCCTCTCTGGAAACACCATATATTTT
cdr3_aa: CASSVPGLLSGNTIYF
clone_size: once
j_call: TRBJ1-3
v_call: TRBV6-1
d_call: -

cdr3_nt: TGTGCCAGCAGGCCTACTTTGGGAGCGGGGGAGCACACAGATACGCAGTATTTT
cdr3_aa: CASRPTLGAGEHTDTQYF
clone_size: -
j_call: TRBJ2-3
v_call: TRBV28
d_call: TRBD2

cdr3_nt: TGTGCCAGCAGCCAAAGGGGGGGGACAGGGAGTTTTTCACCCCTCCACTTT
cdr3_aa: CASSQRGGTGSFSPLHF
clone_size: -
j_call: TRBJ1-6
v_call: TRBV3-1/TRBV3-2
d_call: TRBD1

cdr3_nt: TGTGCCTGGAGTCGGGGCTTGGAGTCACCCCTCCACTTT
cdr3_aa: CAWSRGLESPLHF
clone_size: -
j_call: TRBJ1-6
v_call: TRBV30
d_call: -

cdr3_nt: TGTGCCAGCAGCCCCTCCTCCTCCTACAATGAGCAGTTCTTC
cdr3_aa: CASSPSSSYNEQFF
clone_size: once
j_call: TRBJ2-1
v_call: TRBV7-2
d_call: -

cdr3_nt: TGTGCCAGCAGCTTGGGACAGCAGCGCATCAATGAGCAGTTCTTC
cdr3_aa: CASSLGQQRINEQFF
clone_size: -
j_call: TRBJ2-1
v_call: TRBV9
d_call: TRBD1

cdr3_nt: TGCGCCAGCAGTCCTAGCGGGAGTGGGGAGCAGTTCTTC
cdr3_aa: CASSPSGSGEQFF
clone_size: -
j_call: TRBJ2-1
v_call: TRBV5-1
d_call: TRBD2

cdr3_nt: TGTGCCAGCAGCACCCAGATCCCAGGGGTGGGACTAGCGGGACCGGCCTACGAGCAGTACTTC
cdr3_aa: CASSTQIPGVGLAGPAYEQYF
clone_size: -
j_call: TRBJ2-7
v_call: TRBV13
d_call: TRBD2

cdr3_nt: TGTGCCAGCAGGACAATAGAACAGGGGGCGCATACTTTCTTT
cdr3_aa: CASRTIEQGAHTFF
clone_size: -
j_call: TRBJ1-1
v_call: TRBV3-1/TRBV3-2
d_call: TRBD1

cdr3_nt: TGTGCCAGCAGTCCCCAAGGGGACAGAATTAATCAGCCCCAGCATTTT
cdr3_aa: CASSPQGDRINQPQHF
clone_size: once
j_call: TRBJ1-5
v_call: TRBV27
d_call: TRBD1

cdr3_nt: TGTGCCAGCAGCTTTAGCGGGGGGGGAGCCAAAAACATTCAGTACTTC
cdr3_aa: CASSFSGGGAKNIQYF
clone_size: -
j_call: TRBJ2-4
v_call: TRBV7-9
d_call: TRBD2

cdr3_nt: TGTGCCAGCAGTGTAGGTGGGGTTCGCACAGATACGCAGTATTTT
cdr3_aa: CASSVGGVRTDTQYF
clone_size: -
j_call: TRBJ2-3
v_call: TRBV2
d_call: -

cdr3_nt: TGTGCCAGCAGCCTTACGATAGGGGAGCAGTACTTC
cdr3_aa: CASSLTIGEQYF
clone_size: -
j_call: TRBJ2-7
v_call: TRBV7-9
d_call: -

cdr3_nt: TGTGCCACCAGTGGGCGAGGGGGGACTAGCACGAATGAGCAGTTCTTC
cdr3_aa: CATSGRGGTSTNEQFF
clone_size: -
j_call: TRBJ2-1
v_call: TRBV24-1
d_call: TRBD2

cdr3_nt: TGTGCCAGCAGCGTTACAGAAAACAATGAGCAGTTCTTC
cdr3_aa: CASSVTENNEQFF
clone_size: -
j_call: TRBJ2-1
v_call: TRBV5-5
d_call: -

cdr3_nt: TGCGCCAGCAGCTTGGACAGGGCCTACGAGCAGTACTTC
cdr3_aa: CASSLDRAYEQYF
clone_size: -
j_call: TRBJ2-7
v_call: TRBV5-1
d_call: -

cdr3_nt: TGTGCCAGCAGCTCCGGGATATATCAGGGTGTCACCGGGGAGCTGTTTTTT
cdr3_aa: CASSSGIYQGVTGELFF
clone_size: -
j_call: TRBJ2-2
v_call: TRBV7-6
d_call: -